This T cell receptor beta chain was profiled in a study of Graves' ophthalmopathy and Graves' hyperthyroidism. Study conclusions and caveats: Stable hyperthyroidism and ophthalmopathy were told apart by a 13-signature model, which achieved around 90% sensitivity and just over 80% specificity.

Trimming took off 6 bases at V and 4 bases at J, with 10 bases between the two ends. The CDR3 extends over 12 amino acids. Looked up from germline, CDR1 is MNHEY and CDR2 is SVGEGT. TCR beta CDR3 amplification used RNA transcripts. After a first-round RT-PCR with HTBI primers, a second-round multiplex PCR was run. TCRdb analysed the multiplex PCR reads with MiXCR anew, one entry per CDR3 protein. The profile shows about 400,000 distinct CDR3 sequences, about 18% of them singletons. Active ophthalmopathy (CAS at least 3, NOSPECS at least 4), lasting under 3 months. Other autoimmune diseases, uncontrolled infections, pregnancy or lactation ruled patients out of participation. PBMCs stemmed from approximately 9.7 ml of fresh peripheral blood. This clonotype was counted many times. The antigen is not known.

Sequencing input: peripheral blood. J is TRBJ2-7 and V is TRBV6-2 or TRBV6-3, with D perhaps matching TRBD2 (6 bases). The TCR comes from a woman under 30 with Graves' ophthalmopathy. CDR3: CASSQTSYEQYF. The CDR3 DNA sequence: TGTGCCAGCAGCCAGACTAGTTACGAGCAGTACTTC.